Listed below are T cell receptor beta chains from one sample, sequenced in a study of shared clonotypes between healthy human individuals. The table came from immunoSEQ multiplex PCR; TCRdb's copy has only in-frame clones and leaves some out. The sample yields approximately 1,500,000 clones, around 98% seen once. The sequenced material came from naive CD4+ T cells sorted from blood. The source is a man aged 25 to 40 in good health. Each CDR3 is given without its conserved first and last residue.

J: TRBJ2-1; V: TRBV2; CDR3: ASILEASGNNEQF
J: TRBJ2-4; V: TRBV2; CDR3: ASSEQKGAGAKNIQY
J: TRBJ2-7; V: TRBV11-2; CDR3: ASKGGLAGGNSYEQY
J: TRBJ1-5; V: TRBV2; CDR3: ASSETGSNQPQH
J: TRBJ2-7; V: TRBV7-6; CDR3: ASSLTGGEGEQY
J: TRBJ1-2; V: TRBV18; CDR3: ASSGQGLDGYT
J: TRBJ2-7; V: TRBV10-3; CDR3: AISDSIASGSSYEQY
J: TRBJ1-2; V: TRBV6-5; CDR3: ASSYFGRDYGYT
J: TRBJ1-5; V: TRBV5-1; CDR3: ASSLMTGEPQH
J: TRBJ2-5; V: TRBV18; CDR3: ASSPTGTEYQETQY
J: TRBJ2-2; V: TRBV5-6; CDR3: ASSFGQNTGELF
J: TRBJ2-1; V: TRBV4-3; CDR3: ASSQVTNSLGNEQF
J: TRBJ1-4; V: TRBV4-3; CDR3: ASSQDKGGTNEKLF
J: TRBJ2-2; V: TRBV5-1; CDR3: ASSAEPHPGELF
J: TRBJ1-5; V: TRBV5-1; CDR3: ASSLGGPSNQPQH
J: TRBJ2-2; V: TRBV11-3; CDR3: ASSLGQGARAGELF
J: TRBJ2-7; V: TRBV5-1; CDR3: ASSMGRRSYEQY
J: TRBJ2-3; V: TRBV7-2; CDR3: ASSARQFTDTQY
J: TRBJ2-2; V: TRBV5-4; CDR3: ASSRGTGTSGSYNTGELF
J: TRBJ2-1; V: TRBV5-1; CDR3: ASSLQTGYNEQF
J: TRBJ2-5; V: TRBV11-2; CDR3: ASSLAQGMGRETQY
J: TRBJ2-5; V: TRBV27; CDR3: ASSSSAPRLETQY
J: TRBJ2-7; V: TRBV5-1; CDR3: ASSSGNLLMNEQY
J: TRBJ2-7; V: TRBV28; CDR3: ASSLRAEGEY